This TCR beta chain was captured in a study of blood T cells in healthy people across ages. A J-beta primer mix and a sample-barcoded 5' primer were used in a second PCR of about 7 to 12 cycles. Every cDNA was tagged by a template-switch adaptor with 12 random nucleotides. MiXCR, applied by TCRdb to the 5' RACE reads, yields one record per CDR3 protein. The repertoire holds around 780,000 distinct CDR3 sequences, with just over 55% as singletons. V was cut by 3 bases and J by 3 bases, with 16 bases left in between. Looked up from germline, CDR1 is SGHRS and CDR2 is YFSETQ. This CDR3 contains 17 residues. Every donor gave approximately 10 milliliters of peripheral blood. Each sample gave at least 6 million isolated PBMCs. This clonotype came up a few times.

The sample was blood. The receptor was isolated from a man aged 35 to 55 in good health. This sequence joins TRBV5-1 and TRBJ2-6; maybe TRBD1 (6 bases). Here the CDR3 reads CASSSPKQGIGANVLTF. Here the CDR3 DNA reads TGCGCCAGCAGCTCGCCCAAACAGGGCATTGGGGCCAACGTCCTGACTTTC. Drawing the rest from reference TRBV5-1 and TRBJ2-6, the complete variable domain is KAGVTQTPRYLIKTRGQQVTLSCSPISGHRSVSWYQQTPGQGLQFLFEYFSETQRNKGNFPGRFSGRQFSNSRSEMNVSTLELGDSALYLCASSSPKQGIGANVLTFGAGSRLTVL.